These 28 T cell receptor beta chains came from one sample sequenced in a study of lymphopenia after photon versus proton radiotherapy. Some clones are missing from TCRdb's copy, which holds only in-frame ones; the method was immunoSEQ multiplex PCR. The sample records tens of thousands of clones, around 83% being singletons. Sequenced material: peripheral blood, taken from a patient treated with proton-based radiotherapy. The receptors stem from a man aged 60 to 69 with pancreatic cancer.

V is TRBV5-1 and J is TRBJ2-5, with D perhaps matching TRBD1 or TRBD2 (5 bases each). The CDR3 loop spans 16 amino acids. Germline lookup yields CDR1 SGHRS and CDR2 YFSETQ. Trimming left V 2 bases short and J 1 base short, with 15 bases between. CDR3 amino acids: CASSLGDHRSQETQYF. The CDR3 nucleotides read TGCGCCAGCAGCTTAGGGGACCACCGAAGCCAAGAGACCCAGTACTTC.

CDR3 sequence: CASSLLAGSYEQYF. The CDR3 DNA follows: TGTGCCAGCAGCTTACTAGCGGGGTCCTACGAGCAGTACTTC. The chain recombines TRBV7-2 with TRBJ2-7; 9 bases agree with TRBD2. The CDR3 is 14 residues long. Germline V CDR1 and CDR2: SGHTA, FQGNSA. V gave up 2 bases and J gave up 1 base; unmatched junction bases: 0.

This clone was seen a handful of times. Here the CDR3 reads CASSLAGEGGYTF. CDR3 nucleotides: TGTGCCAGCAGCTTAGCAGGGGAGGGAGGCTACACCTTC. V is TRBV7-3 and J is TRBJ1-2, with D possibly TRBD1 on 6 matching bases. The V end was cut by 2 bases, the J end by 8 bases, with 12 bases between. The CDR3 is 13 amino acids. CDR1 is SGHTA and CDR2 is FQGTGA in the germline V gene.

The V call is TRBV7-8, the J call TRBJ2-1; TRBD2 matches 8 bases. CDR1 is SGHVS, CDR2 FQNEAQ, per germline. CDR3 length: 17 residues. V lost 3 bases to trimming and J lost 0 bases; unmatched junction nucleotides: 7. The chain's CDR3 is CASSLEIAGSSYNEQFF. The CDR3 DNA sequence: TGTGCCAGCAGCTTGGAGATAGCGGGGAGCTCCTACAATGAGCAGTTCTTC.

This chain links TRBV5-6 with TRBJ2-3; 10 nucleotides align to TRBD2. Germline-derived CDR1 and CDR2 are SGHDT and YYEEEE. The J segment lost 3 bases and the V segment lost 0 bases, leaving 7 bases of the junction unmatched. The CDR3 spans 17 residues. The CDR3: CASSLDRLAGATDTQYF. DNA for the CDR3: TGTGCCAGCAGCTTGGATAGGCTAGCGGGAGCGACAGATACGCAGTATTTT.

V is TRBV5-4 and J is TRBJ2-5, with D hard to call. The CDR3 is made up of 15 amino acids. The ends were cut back, 4 bases at V and 5 bases at J, with 18 bases in the middle. Germline V lookup: CDR1 SGHNT, CDR2 YYREEE (reference sequence). In DNA, the CDR3 is TGTGCCAGCAGCCTGGTGGGAACATCGAGGGAGACCCAGTACTTC. This translates into CASSLVGTSRETQYF.

The V call is TRBV9, the J call TRBJ2-1; a possible D gene is TRBD2 (7 bases). Trimming stripped 1 base from V and 5 bases from J, with 22 bases between. The germline V gene encodes CDR1 SGDLS and CDR2 YYNGEE. The CDR3 sequence is 18 residues long. CDR3: CASSVRRGGPTLNNEQFF. The CDR3 nucleotides read TGTGCCAGCAGCGTAAGGAGGGGGGGGCCCACCCTCAACAATGAGCAGTTCTTC. Together with reference TRBV9 and TRBJ2-1, the CDR3 gives the full variable domain: DSGVTQTPKHLITATGQRVTLRCSPRSGDLSVYWYQQSLDQGLQFLIQYYNGEERAKGNILERFSAQQFPDLHSELNLSSLELGDSALYFCASSVRRGGPTLNNEQFFGPGTRLTVL.

The gene calls are TRBV6-4 and TRBJ1-3, with D uncertain. The CDR3 contains 13 residues. From germline, CDR1 is MRHNA and CDR2 SNTAGT. Trimming shortened V by 8 bases and J by 1 base, and 9 bases separated the two germline ends. The CDR3 loop is CASASESGNTIYF. The CDR3 nucleotides are TGTGCCAGCGCATCGGAATCTGGAAACACCATATATTTT.

This chain connects TRBV27 to TRBJ1-2; TRBD1 is a possible D gene (6 bases). CDR1 and CDR2 (germline): MNHEY, SMNVEV (reference sequence). V lost 3 bases and J 4 bases, leaving 12 bases between the germline ends. The CDR3 sequence is 14 residues long. The CDR3 DNA reads as TGTGCCAGCAGTTTTCGGGGGCAGGGCTATGGCTACACCTTC. Translated, it gives CASSFRGQGYGYTF.

V gene TRBV28 combines with J gene TRBJ2-1; perhaps TRBD2 as D (6 bases). The germline V and J ends were trimmed by 3 bases and 0 bases, with 9 bases remaining between them. CDR1 is MDHEN and CDR2 is SYDVKM in the germline V gene. The CDR3 runs 15 residues. This CDR3 is CASSFWDSSYNEQFF. DNA for the CDR3: TGTGCCAGCAGTTTCTGGGACTCCTCCTACAATGAGCAGTTCTTC. The full variable domain, its missing parts supplied by reference TRBV28 and TRBJ2-1, is DVKVTQSSRYLVKRTGEKVFLECVQDMDHENMFWYRQDPGLGLRLIYFSYDVKMKEKGDIPEGYSVSREKKERFSLILESASTNQTSMYLCASSFWDSSYNEQFFGPGTRLTVL.

V and J are TRBV6-6 and TRBJ1-5, with D unresolved. V gave up 0 bases and J gave up 2 bases, with 11 bases separating them. Looked up from germline, CDR1 is MNHNY and CDR2 is SVGAGI (reference sequence). The CDR3 runs to 16 residues. The chain's CDR3 is CASSYSDFWGNQPQHF. CDR3 nucleotide sequence: TGTGCCAGCAGTTACTCGGACTTCTGGGGCAATCAGCCCCAGCATTTT.

J is TRBJ2-7 and V is TRBV6-5; 11 nucleotides line up with TRBD2. Germline V gene lookup returns CDR1 MNHEY and CDR2 SVGAGI. CDR3 size: 14 residues. The trim removed 5 bases at V and 2 bases at J, leaving 2 bases unmatched. The CDR3 sequence: CASSKTSGAYEQYF. The CDR3 nucleotides are TGTGCCAGCAGTAAGACTAGCGGGGCCTACGAGCAGTACTTC.

The table lists this clone with a count of one. The genes are TRBV7-9 and TRBJ2-1; 10 bases match TRBD2. The V and J ends lost 4 bases and 7 bases, in that order; junction bases with no gene match: 10. Germline CDR1 is SEHNR and CDR2 is FQNEAQ (reference sequence). The CDR3 runs to 16 residues. CDR3 sequence: CASSSSAGGITNEQFF. In DNA, the CDR3 is TGTGCCAGCAGCTCCTCAGCGGGAGGGATTACAAATGAGCAGTTCTTC.

This clone was observed many times. The chain's CDR3 is CASSLDTGSAYEQYF. CDR3 DNA: TGTGCCAGCAGCTTGGATACAGGGAGTGCCTACGAGCAGTACTTC. V usage is TRBV11-3 and J usage is TRBJ2-7, with D perhaps matching TRBD1 (6 bases). Trimming left V 3 bases short and J 2 bases short, with 14 bases between. The length of the CDR3 is 15 residues. The germline V gene has CDR1 SGHNT and CDR2 YENEEA.

CDR3 nucleotides: TGTGCCAGCAGCCCAGGACAGGGGAGGCGGGAGAGGTTTTTGGTGTCCTACAATGAGCAGTTCTTC. Translating it yields CASSPGQGRRERFLVSYNEQFF. V is TRBV16 and J is TRBJ2-1, with 9 nucleotides matching TRBD1. J lost 1 base, V lost 4 bases, and 23 bases had no gene match. Per germline, CDR1 KGHSY and CDR2 FQNENV. The CDR3 contains 22 residues. The full variable domain, its missing parts supplied by reference TRBV16 and TRBJ2-1, is GEEVAQTPKHLVRGEGQKAKLYCAPIKGHSYVFWYQQVLKNEFKFLISFQNENVFDETGMPKERFSAKCLPNSPCSLEIQATKLEDSAVYFCASSPGQGRRERFLVSYNEQFFGPGTRLTVL.

This chain links TRBV6-1 with TRBJ2-3; TRBD2 aligns across 7 bases. V shed 8 bases, J shed 3 bases, and the junction held 8 bases outside the gene matches. The CDR3 covers 14 residues. Germline V gives CDR1 MNHNS, CDR2 SASEGT. The DNA of the CDR3 is TGTGCCAGCCACCTCGCTAGCGGAACAGATACGCAGTATTTT. Translated: CASHLASGTDTQYF.

The chain joins TRBV27 to TRBJ1-2; unclear D gene. CDR3 length: 13 residues. Trimming cost V 4 bases and J 1 base, with 7 bases left between them. The V gene's germline CDR1 is MNHEY and CDR2 SMNVEV (reference sequence). The CDR3 sequence: CASSSGNNYGYTF. The CDR3 DNA sequence: TGTGCCAGCAGTTCTGGGAATAACTATGGCTACACCTTC.

This chain connects TRBV6-5 to TRBJ2-1, with TRBD2 matching over 12 bases. CDR3 length equals 15 residues. V shed 5 bases, J shed 6 bases, and the junction held 5 bases outside the gene matches. From germline, CDR1 is MNHEY and CDR2 SVGAGI. The CDR3 nucleotides read TGTGCCAGCAGTACCGGGACTAGCGGGCTCAATGAGCAGTTCTTC. This sequence encodes CASSTGTSGLNEQFF.

The chain links TRBV5-1 to TRBJ2-1, with D tentatively TRBD1 (5 bases). The CDR3 covers 14 residues. Trimming left V 5 bases short and J 5 bases short, with 14 bases between. Looked up from germline, CDR1 is SGHRS and CDR2 is YFSETQ. CDR3 DNA sequence: TGCGCCAGCAGGGGGCTAGGAATCGACAATGAGCAGTTCTTC. Protein sequence: CASRGLGIDNEQFF.

This chain connects TRBV29-1 to TRBJ2-5; D not resolved. Germline CDR1 and CDR2: SQVTM and ANQGSEA. CDR3 length equals 13 residues. V lost 4 bases to trimming and J lost 1 base, with 10 bases between them. CDR3 sequence: CSVGLRLQETQYF. The DNA of the CDR3 is TGCAGCGTTGGTCTCAGGCTCCAAGAGACCCAGTACTTC.

This sequence joins TRBV6-6 and TRBJ1-5, with 7 nucleotides matching TRBD1. The CDR3 is 16 residues long. Germline values: CDR1 MNHNY, CDR2 SVGAGI (reference sequence). The V gene end was trimmed by 5 bases and the J gene end by 0 bases; junction bases not matched to a gene: 7. CDR3: CASSKGTVNSNQPQHF. The CDR3 region has the DNA TGTGCCAGCAGTAAAGGGACAGTAAATAGCAATCAGCCCCAGCATTTT.

The chain links TRBV4-1 to TRBJ2-3, with unresolved D. Trimming stripped 0 bases from V and 3 bases from J, with 13 bases between. The germline gives CDR1 MGHRA, CDR2 YSYEKL. The CDR3 runs 16 residues. CDR3 in amino acids: CASSQDPGAWTDTQYF. The CDR3 DNA sequence: TGCGCCAGCAGCCAAGATCCCGGTGCCTGGACAGATACGCAGTATTTT.

This clone came up once. The chain couples TRBV9 to TRBJ2-1; 7 bases agree with TRBD1. CDR1 and CDR2 from the germline V gene are SGDLS and YYNGEE. The CDR3 loop spans 14 amino acids. Germline trimming cut 6 bases from V and 2 bases from J; bases unmatched to any gene: 5. CDR3: CASKGAPPYNEQFF. CDR3 coding DNA: TGTGCCAGCAAGGGGGCACCACCCTACAATGAGCAGTTCTTC.

This clone was counted many times. The chain's CDR3 is CSVDRGYSYTF. The CDR3, as DNA: TGCAGCGTGGACAGGGGTTATAGTTACACCTTC. The rearrangement uses TRBV29-1 and TRBJ1-2; 9 nucleotides line up with TRBD1. V dropped 6 bases and J dropped 11; count of bases not matched to a gene: 7. CDR1 is SQVTM, CDR2 ANQGSEA, per germline. The CDR3 is 11 amino acids.

The chain has TRBV19 and TRBJ2-1; 8 nucleotides line up with TRBD1. Per the germline V gene, CDR1 is LNHDA and CDR2 is SQIVND (reference sequence). This CDR3 has 16 amino acids. Trimming took 2 bases from V and 8 from J; bases not matched to a gene: 11. This CDR3 is CASSIFPRTGWDEQFF. As DNA, the CDR3 is TGTGCCAGTAGTATATTCCCTCGGACAGGGTGGGATGAGCAGTTCTTC.

The rearrangement uses TRBV5-1 and TRBJ2-2; D gene unclear. The CDR3 runs 16 residues. The germline CDR1 and CDR2 sequences are SGHRS and YFSETQ. The germline V and J ends were trimmed by 4 bases and 8 bases, with 21 bases remaining between them. The CDR3 DNA follows: TGCGCCAGCAGCCCCCTGACACCCGAAACTCCGGGGGAGCTGTTTTTT. Amino acids: CASSPLTPETPGELFF.

The J gene is TRBJ1-1, the V gene TRBV6-1; no definite D call. Per the germline V gene, CDR1 is MNHNS and CDR2 is SASEGT. V lost 5 bases to trimming and J lost 6 bases, with 16 bases between them. The CDR3 is 14 amino acids. The CDR3 DNA reads as TGTGCCAGCAGTTCTCAGCTTATTCTTTCTGAAGCTTTCTTT. Its protein is CASSSQLILSEAFF.

The chain couples TRBV5-4 to TRBJ2-2, with D tentatively TRBD2 (5 bases). V dropped 0 bases and J dropped 2 bases, with 8 bases sitting between them. Germline loops: CDR1 SGHNT, CDR2 YYREEE (reference sequence). The CDR3 is 15 amino acids. This CDR3 reads CASSLGTSNTGELFF. The CDR3 coding sequence is TGTGCCAGCAGCTTGGGGACTTCCAACACCGGGGAGCTGTTTTTT.